Each of the 2 T cell receptor beta chains below was sequenced from the same sample in a study of shared T cell receptors in the human thymus. The assay was immunoSEQ multiplex PCR, and TCRdb's table has in-frame clones only and misses some. The data show hundreds of thousands of clones, with 75% to 85% seen just once and roughly 0.013% held by the top ten. This same sample was also part of a study on human thymus T cells.

Sequencing input: thymocytes. The source is a boy under two years old with a congenital heart defect.

The J gene is TRBJ2-2, the V gene TRBV4-3, with 7 bases that match TRBD2. The CDR3 extends over 15 amino acids. Germline CDR1 reads LGHNA; CDR2 reads YSLEER. V shed 0 bases, J shed 4 bases, and the junction held 2 bases outside the gene matches. CDR3 nucleotides: TGCGCCAGCAGCCAAGATCGGGGGGTCACCGGGGAGCTGTTTTTT. This codes for CASSQDRGVTGELFF.

The chain is built from TRBV7-2 and TRBJ2-7; TRBD2 matches at 9 bases. V shed 5 bases and J 1 base; nucleotides not matched to a gene: 12. Germline V gene data show CDR1 as SGHTA and CDR2 as FQGNSA. This CDR3 comprises 17 residues. The CDR3 spells CASSRHRSGRRSYEQYF. DNA for the CDR3: TGTGCCAGCAGCCGACATCGGAGCGGGAGGAGGTCCTACGAGCAGTACTTC.